The 6 T cell receptor beta chains below were found in one sample sequenced in a study of T cells in Graves' hyperthyroidism and ophthalmopathy. Amplification of TCR beta CDR3 regions was performed using RNA transcripts as template. HTBI primers drove first-round RT-PCR of the TCR CDR3. TCRdb processed the multiplex PCR reads anew with MiXCR; each CDR3 protein has one entry. The sample has under 400,000 distinct CDR3 sequences; around 14% are singletons. What was sequenced was blood. These TCRs come from an older woman with Graves' hyperthyroidism.

This clonotype was seen only a few times. In this CDR3 the conserved last residue, phenylalanine or tryptophan, is missing, so a read error is likely. V gene TRBV12-3 or TRBV12-4 combines with J gene TRBJ1-1; tentative D call: TRBD1 (5 bases). Trimming cost V 6 bases and J 0 bases, with 14 bases left between them. The CDR3 length is 15 residues. CDR3: CASRTVTDMNTEAFS. CDR3 coding DNA: TGTGCCAGCAGGACAGTCACTGATATGAACACTGAAGCTTTCTCT.

This clonotype showed up just a few times. This chain joins TRBV4-1 and TRBJ1-6; D is perhaps TRBD1 (5 bases). V lost 0 bases and J lost 10, with 10 bases in between. The germline V gene encodes CDR1 MGHRA and CDR2 YSYEKL. The CDR3 is made up of 14 amino acids. CDR3 DNA sequence: TGCGCCAGCAGCCAAGAGGGGGGGAGATCACCCCTCCACTTT. Protein: CASSQEGGRSPLHF.

The table lists this clonotype with many counts. The chain employs TRBV13 and TRBJ1-2; the D gene is possibly TRBD1 (6 bases). Germline V gene lookup returns CDR1 PRHDT and CDR2 FYEKMQ (reference sequence). Deletions cut 5 bases from V and 4 bases from J, with 14 bases between. The CDR3 contains 14 residues. CDR3 DNA: TGTGCCAGCAGCAAACAGGGTCTGCTCTATGGCTACACCTTC. This encodes CASSKQGLLYGYTF.

Ten or more counts support this clonotype. The chain links TRBV28 to TRBJ1-2, with 8 bases that match TRBD1. Unmatched junction bases numbered 9, after V lost 6 bases and J lost 0 bases. This CDR3 spans 16 amino acids. Germline V lookup: CDR1 MDHEN, CDR2 SYDVKM. CDR3 residues: CASSFSAGGANYGYTF. CDR3 DNA sequence: TGTGCCAGCAGCTTTAGCGCAGGGGGCGCTAACTATGGCTACACCTTC.

This clonotype showed up just a few times. The chain employs TRBV20-1 and TRBJ2-7, with 13 bases aligning to TRBD2. Per the germline V gene, CDR1 is DFQATT and CDR2 is SNEGSKA (reference sequence). With V trimmed by 5 bases and J by 5 bases, 18 bases remained unmatched. This CDR3 contains 18 residues. The CDR3: CSAAGTSGKAGPRNEQYF. Written as DNA, the CDR3 is TGCAGTGCTGCCGGGACTAGCGGGAAGGCCGGCCCCCGAAACGAGCAGTACTTC.

The chain recombines TRBV4-1 with TRBJ1-2; D uncertain. The ends were cut back, 8 bases at V and 4 bases at J, with 17 bases in the middle. CDR1 MGHRA and CDR2 YSYEKL come from the germline V gene. The CDR3 is made up of 14 amino acids. CDR3 residues: CASGPQASSYGYTF. The DNA for the CDR3 is TGCGCCAGCGGACCTCAAGCGTCAAGCTATGGCTACACCTTC.